These 14 T cell receptor beta chains originate from one sample sequenced in a study of CD8 T cells in ankylosing spondylitis. A single record per CDR3 protein comes from TCRdb applying MiXCR to the 5' RACE reads. The sample consists of 250,000 to 350,000 distinct CDR3 sequences, less than 25% of them appearing once. Input material: blood, either unsorted or a sorted T cell fraction (not recorded which). The receptors shown here come from a female donor with ankylosing spondylitis or in good health (not recorded which).

The rearrangement uses TRBV19 and TRBJ1-2, with a possible D match to TRBD1 (5 bases). V lost 9 bases to trimming and J lost 0 bases, with 14 bases between them. Germline CDR1 and CDR2: LNHDA and SQIVND (reference sequence). The CDR3 consists of 14 residues. The CDR3 sequence is CASDQGSANYGYTF. In DNA, the CDR3 is TGTGCCAGCGACCAGGGATCAGCTAACTATGGCTACACCTTC.

At least ten counts were recorded for this clonotype. This rearrangement joins TRBV11-2 to TRBJ2-1; D ambiguous. This CDR3 has 12 amino acids. V lost 2 bases, J lost 9 bases, and 8 bases lay in between. Germline V gene lookup returns CDR1 SGHAT and CDR2 FQNNGV. CDR3 nucleotide sequence: TGTGCCAGCAGCTTATCAACCGGTGAGCAGTTCTTC. Protein: CASSLSTGEQFF.

The chain employs TRBV14 and TRBJ1-6; no reliable D call. Germline V gene data show CDR1 as SGHDN and CDR2 as FVKESK. This CDR3 contains 16 residues. Trimming left V 2 bases short and J 7 bases short, with 15 bases between. The CDR3 sequence: CASSQRFPRANSPLHF. CDR3 DNA: TGTGCCAGCAGCCAAAGGTTTCCAAGGGCAAATTCACCCCTCCACTTT.

Many counts were recorded for this clonotype. The J gene is TRBJ2-2, the V gene TRBV20-1; 7 bases align to TRBD2. Germline V gives CDR1 DFQATT, CDR2 SNEGSKA (reference sequence). CDR3 length: 14 amino acids. V was clipped by 4 bases and J by 1 base; unmatched bases: 3. This CDR3 is CSAMAGVNTGELFF. CDR3 nucleotides: TGCAGTGCTATGGCGGGAGTGAACACCGGGGAGCTGTTTTTT.

This clonotype was picked up a small number of times. The chain carries TRBV29-1 and TRBJ1-1; the D is unclear. CDR1 and CDR2 (germline): SQVTM, ANQGSEA. V gave up 3 bases and J gave up 0 bases, with 8 bases separating them. The CDR3 sequence is 13 residues long. The CDR3, as DNA: TGCAGCGTTGAGTCCAGGATGAACACTGAAGCTTTCTTT. Its translation: CSVESRMNTEAFF.

V usage is TRBV5-1 and J usage is TRBJ2-5; D gene unclear. CDR1 SGHRS and CDR2 YFSETQ come from the germline V gene. V was clipped by 3 bases and J by 4 bases, with 10 bases between them. The CDR3 runs to 13 residues. The CDR3 DNA reads TGCGCCAGCAGCTCCCTTAGGGTAGAGACCCAGTACTTC. As protein: CASSSLRVETQYF.

This clonotype was picked up a small number of times. V usage is TRBV5-1 and J usage is TRBJ2-2; a weak D match, TRBD1 (6 bases). CDR1 is SGHRS, CDR2 YFSETQ, per germline. Trimming removed 0 bases from V and 6 bases from J, with 15 bases in between. This CDR3 contains 16 residues. The CDR3 DNA sequence: TGCGCCAGCAGCTTGGCCTCCCAGGGGAATTCCGGGGAGCTGTTTTTT. Translated: CASSLASQGNSGELFF.

This clonotype was picked up a small number of times. The chain couples TRBV11-2 to TRBJ2-1; D gene ambiguous. The V and J ends lost 3 bases and 1 base respectively, with 13 bases between them. The CDR3 has 16 residues. CDR1 SGHAT and CDR2 FQNNGV come from the germline V gene. CDR3: CASSFRVTLSYNEQFF. The CDR3, as DNA: TGTGCCAGCAGCTTTAGGGTAACCCTGTCCTACAATGAGCAGTTCTTC.

This clonotype was recorded a few times. This rearrangement joins TRBV20-1 to TRBJ2-5; 10 nucleotides match TRBD1. Trimming at V came to 3 bases and at J to 5 bases, leaving 12 bases not matched to a gene. Looked up from germline, CDR1 is DFQATT and CDR2 is SNEGSKA (reference sequence). The CDR3 loop spans 16 amino acids. The CDR3 DNA reads TGCAGTGCTAGGTTACTGGACAGGGGGTTCTCGGAGACCCAGTACTTC. Protein: CSARLLDRGFSETQYF.

This clonotype was observed at least ten times. The chain has TRBV20-1 and TRBJ2-7; 10 positions agree with TRBD2. V trimming: 6 bases; J trimming: 6 bases; junction bases outside the gene matches: 11. CDR1 is DFQATT and CDR2 is SNEGSKA in the germline V gene (reference sequence). CDR3 length: 14 amino acids. CDR3 in amino acids: CSALALAGRLEQYF. The DNA of the CDR3 is TGCAGTGCCCTAGCACTAGCGGGACGGCTCGAGCAGTACTTC.

Comments on this clonotype: A much bigger clone sits one base away, suggesting this may be a read error. The chain is built from TRBV20-1 and TRBJ2-3; 8 nucleotides line up with TRBD2. Trimming took 1 base from V and 5 from J; bases not matched to a gene: 11. The CDR3 is made up of 16 amino acids. Germline V CDR1 and CDR2: DFQATT, SNEGSKA (reference sequence). CDR3 bases: TGCAGTGCTAGAGTCCCAACTAGCGGAGCGGGAGATACGCAGTATTTT. Its translation is CSARVPTSGAGDTQYF.

This clonotype was seen a few times. This chain joins TRBV20-1 and TRBJ2-7, with 11 bases that match TRBD1. Trimming cost V 0 bases and J 4 bases; bases outside gene matches: 5. Germline V CDR1 and CDR2: DFQATT, SNEGSKA (reference sequence). The length of the CDR3 is 15 residues. CDR3 DNA sequence: TGCAGTGCTAGAGACCCCGGGACAGGGGGTTACGAGCAGTACTTC. Its protein product is CSARDPGTGGYEQYF.

This clonotype was counted only a few times. V and J are TRBV9 and TRBJ2-3, with D uncertain. The CDR3 is 12 amino acids. Germline V gene sequence: CDR1 SGDLS, CDR2 YYNGEE. Trimming removed 2 bases from V and 6 bases from J, with 7 bases in between. CDR3 sequence reads: CASSVREDTQYF. In DNA form, the CDR3 reads TGTGCCAGCAGCGTGAGAGAGGATACGCAGTATTTT.

This clonotype was observed a few times. The gene calls are TRBV12-3 or TRBV12-4 and TRBJ2-3; tentatively, D is TRBD1 (5 bases). Trimming removed 5 bases at V and 5 bases at J, with 8 bases between. The CDR3 is made up of 12 amino acids. CDR3 DNA sequence: TGTGCCAGCAGTCAAGGGGAAGATACGCAGTATTTT. Protein: CASSQGEDTQYF.